A selection of T cell receptor beta chains follows, all from one sample in a study of blood T cell repertoires in COVID-19. TCRdb keeps only in-frame clones here, not all; method: immunoSEQ multiplex PCR. The table includes about 240,000 clones, around 87% detected once. Sample: peripheral blood. The receptors here all came from a woman aged 70 to 79 with active or convalescent COVID-19. Each CDR3 is given with its conserved first and last residue. D genes are given only for firm matches. Size tells how often a clone was seen (once, few, many) or the class of an expanded clone, and some rows leave it out.

J gene,D gene,clone size,V gene,CDR3 protein,CDR3 DNA
TRBJ1-4,.,.,TRBV6-5,CASSYSFGGGNEKLFF,TGTGCCAGCAGTTACTCTTTCGGGGGGGGTAATGAAAAACTGTTTTTT
TRBJ2-7,TRBD2,many,TRBV11-2,CASRRSRTSGFTTYEQYF,TGTGCCAGCAGGCGTAGTCGGACTAGTGGGTTCACTACCTACGAGCAGTACTTC
TRBJ2-1,TRBD2,.,TRBV7-6,CASSLYHLGPGGDNEQFF,TGTGCCAGCAGCCTTTACCATCTCGGCCCGGGGGGAGACAATGAGCAGTTCTTC
TRBJ2-1,TRBD1,.,TRBV19,CASTEGASYNEQFF,TGTGCCAGTACCGAGGGGGCTTCATACAATGAGCAGTTCTTC
TRBJ2-1,TRBD1,.,TRBV5-8,CASRTDREVVREQFF,TGTGCCAGCAGAACGGACAGGGAAGTTGTTCGGGAGCAGTTCTTC
TRBJ1-1,.,few,TRBV5-6,CASSLAATEAFF,TGTGCCAGCAGCTTGGCCGCGACTGAAGCTTTCTTT
TRBJ2-7,.,.,TRBV7-2,CASSLAQYEQYF,TGTGCCAGCAGCTTAGCCCAGTACGAGCAGTACTTC
TRBJ1-4,TRBD1,.,TRBV18,CASSTGTANEKLFF,TGTGCCAGCTCAACGGGGACAGCTAATGAAAAACTGTTTTTT
TRBJ1-3,.,once,TRBV7-8,CASSLARLMSSGNTIYF,TGTGCCAGCAGCTTAGCGCGTCTGATGAGCTCTGGAAACACCATATATTTT
TRBJ1-1,.,once,TRBV6-5,CASSYTDGTEAFF,TGTGCCAGCAGTTACACCGACGGGACTGAAGCTTTCTTT
TRBJ2-5,TRBD1,.,TRBV10-3,CATRDRNQYQETQYF,TGTGCCACCCGGGACAGGAACCAGTACCAAGAGACCCAGTACTTC
TRBJ1-3,TRBD1,once,TRBV7-2,CASSSYRGQTGNTIYF,TGTGCCAGCAGCTCTTACAGGGGGCAAACTGGAAACACCATATATTTT
TRBJ2-1,.,.,TRBV5-1,CASSLGTASYNEQFF,TGCGCCAGCAGCTTGGGGACAGCTAGTTACAATGAGCAGTTCTTC
TRBJ1-5,TRBD1,.,TRBV6-5,CASSRIQGDQPQHF,TGTGCCAGCAGTCGAATACAGGGGGATCAGCCCCAGCATTTT
TRBJ2-2,.,.,TRBV19,CASSIRGTGELFF,TGTGCCAGTAGTATTAGGGGTACCGGGGAGCTGTTTTTT
TRBJ1-1,.,.,TRBV11-3,CASSLDLLNTEAFF,TGTGCCAGCAGCTTAGACCTCTTGAACACTGAAGCTTTCTTT
TRBJ2-1,.,.,TRBV9,CASSVRTVTYNEQFF,TGTGCCAGCAGCGTACGTACTGTGACCTACAATGAGCAGTTCTTC
TRBJ1-6,.,.,TRBV6-5,CASSYVYKGDSPLHF,TGTGCCAGCAGTTACGTCTACAAGGGGGATTCACCCCTCCACTTT
TRBJ1-5,.,.,TRBV12-3/TRBV12-4,CASSFPRQPQHF,TGTGCCAGCAGTTTTCCCCGTCAGCCCCAGCATTTT
TRBJ1-5,.,.,TRBV7-6,CASSRSREQPQHF,TGTGCCAGCAGCCGTTCGCGGGAGCAGCCCCAGCATTTT
TRBJ1-6,.,.,TRBV15,CATAIQGSGNSPLHF,TGTGCCACCGCTATACAGGGAAGTGGGAATTCACCCCTCCACTTT
TRBJ2-7,.,.,TRBV7-2,CASSLAQYEQYF,TGTGCCAGCAGCTTAGCACAGTACGAGCAGTACTTC
TRBJ2-3,.,.,TRBV29-1,CSVLDSPLTDTQYF,TGCAGCGTTCTGGACAGTCCGTTGACAGATACGCAGTATTTT